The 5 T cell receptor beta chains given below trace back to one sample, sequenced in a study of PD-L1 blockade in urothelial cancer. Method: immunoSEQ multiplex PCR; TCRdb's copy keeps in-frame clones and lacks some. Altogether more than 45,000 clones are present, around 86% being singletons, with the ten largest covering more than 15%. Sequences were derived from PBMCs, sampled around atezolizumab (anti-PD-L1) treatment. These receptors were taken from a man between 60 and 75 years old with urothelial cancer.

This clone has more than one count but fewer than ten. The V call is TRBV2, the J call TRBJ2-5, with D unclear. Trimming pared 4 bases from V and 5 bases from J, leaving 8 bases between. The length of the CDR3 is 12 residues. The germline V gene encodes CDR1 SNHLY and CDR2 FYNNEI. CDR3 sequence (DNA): TGTGCCAGCAGTGGGGCAGGCGAGACCCAGTACTTC. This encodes CASSGAGETQYF.

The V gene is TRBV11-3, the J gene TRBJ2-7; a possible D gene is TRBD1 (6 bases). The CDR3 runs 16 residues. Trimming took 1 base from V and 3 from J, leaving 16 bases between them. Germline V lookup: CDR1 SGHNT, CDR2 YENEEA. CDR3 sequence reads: CASSLVYDRQIYEQYF. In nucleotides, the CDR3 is TGTGCCAGCAGCTTAGTGTATGACAGGCAAATCTACGAGCAGTACTTC.

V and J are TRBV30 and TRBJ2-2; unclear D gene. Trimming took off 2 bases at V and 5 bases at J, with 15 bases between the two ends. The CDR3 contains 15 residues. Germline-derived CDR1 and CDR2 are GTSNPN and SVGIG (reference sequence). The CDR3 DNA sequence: TGTGCCTGGAGTTTGAGACTCGCGAGTACCGGGGAGCTGTTTTTT. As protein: CAWSLRLASTGELFF.

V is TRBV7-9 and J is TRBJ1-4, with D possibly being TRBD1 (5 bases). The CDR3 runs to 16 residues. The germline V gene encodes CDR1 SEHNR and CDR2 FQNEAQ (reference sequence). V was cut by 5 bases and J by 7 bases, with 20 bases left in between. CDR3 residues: CASSGTAAGWGEKLFF. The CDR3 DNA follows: TGTGCCAGCAGCGGCACCGCAGCAGGGTGGGGTGAAAAACTGTTTTTT.

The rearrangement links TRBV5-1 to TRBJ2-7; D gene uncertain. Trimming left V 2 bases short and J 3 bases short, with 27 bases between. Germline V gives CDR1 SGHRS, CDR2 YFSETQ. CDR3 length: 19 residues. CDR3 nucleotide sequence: TGCGCCAGCAGCTTCGAGGAGAGCTCGGAATTTTTCCCCAGCTACGAGCAGTACTTC. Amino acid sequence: CASSFEESSEFFPSYEQYF.